This T cell receptor beta chain was identified in a study of cytomegalovirus exposure and HLA in healthy donors. Study information: The approximately 610 first-cohort repertoires shared a platform with the 110 or so validation repertoires, as reported in a later analysis. Whole-study results and caveats: Investigators reported approximately 170 TCR beta chains as tied to cytomegalovirus. Through in vitro validation, a few CMV-associated chains were shown to be specific for CMV antigens.

Generated by immunoSEQ multiplex PCR, the TCRdb table keeps only in-frame clones and is missing some. The profile shows some 120,000 clones, 85% to 90% of them singletons. A remark on this clone: Its cognate antigen is unknown.

Germline trimming cut 5 bases from V and 9 bases from J; bases unmatched to any gene: 12. The V gene's germline CDR1 is SEHNR and CDR2 FQNEAQ (reference sequence). CDR3 size: 17 residues. The donors belonged to the roughly 110-subject validation cohort, separate from the roughly 650-subject first cohort. The chain is built from TRBV7-9 and TRBJ2-1; 14 positions match TRBD2. This receptor was taken from a woman younger than 35 in good health and CMV-seronegative. Sequences were obtained from PBMCs. CDR3 sequence reads: CASSPDRLAGGPGEQFF. The CDR3 nucleotides read TGTGCCAGCAGCCCCGACCGACTAGCGGGGGGGCCGGGTGAGCAGTTCTTC.